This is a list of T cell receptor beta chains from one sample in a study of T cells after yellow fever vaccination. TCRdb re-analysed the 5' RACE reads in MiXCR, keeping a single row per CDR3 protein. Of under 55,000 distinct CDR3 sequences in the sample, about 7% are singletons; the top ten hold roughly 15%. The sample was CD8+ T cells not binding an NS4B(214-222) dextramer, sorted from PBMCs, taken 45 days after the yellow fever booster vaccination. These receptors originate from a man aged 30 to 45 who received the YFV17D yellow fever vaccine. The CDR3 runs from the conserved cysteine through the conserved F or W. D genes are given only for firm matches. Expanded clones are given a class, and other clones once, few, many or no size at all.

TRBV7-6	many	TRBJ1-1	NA	CASSLGTQNTEAFF	TGTGCCAGCAGCTTAGGGACACAGAACACTGAAGCTTTCTTT
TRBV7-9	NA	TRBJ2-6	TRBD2	CASSSGRAPGANVLTF	TGTGCCAGCTCCAGCGGGAGGGCCCCTGGGGCCAACGTCCTGACTTTC
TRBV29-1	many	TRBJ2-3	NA	CSVEDTGVDTQYF	TGCAGCGTTGAAGATACCGGGGTGGATACGCAGTATTTT
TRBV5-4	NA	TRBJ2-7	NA	CASSTPPDEQYF	TGTGCCAGCAGCACACCCCCGGACGAGCAGTACTTC
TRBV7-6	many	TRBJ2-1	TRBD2	CASSAGTSANEQFF	TGTGCCAGCTCAGCCGGGACTAGCGCAAATGAGCAGTTCTTC
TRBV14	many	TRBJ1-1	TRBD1	CASSPQGVEAFF	TGTGCCAGCAGCCCGCAGGGGGTTGAAGCTTTCTTT
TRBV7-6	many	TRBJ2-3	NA	CASSFIGETDTQYF	TGTGCCAGCAGCTTTATCGGGGAAACAGATACGCAGTATTTT
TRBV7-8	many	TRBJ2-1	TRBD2	CASSRGLAGAMHEQFF	TGTGCCAGCAGCCGCGGGCTAGCGGGAGCCATGCATGAGCAGTTCTTC
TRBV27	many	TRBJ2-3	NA	CASSLSPTPDTQYF	TGTGCCAGCAGTTTATCGCCCACCCCCGATACGCAGTATTTT
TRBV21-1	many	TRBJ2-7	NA	CASSKIVRFPLEQYF	TGTGCCAGCAGCAAAATAGTGCGGTTCCCCCTGGAGCAGTACTTC
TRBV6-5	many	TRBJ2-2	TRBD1	CASSYGTANTGELFF	TGTGCCAGCAGTTATGGGACAGCGAACACCGGGGAGCTGTTTTTT
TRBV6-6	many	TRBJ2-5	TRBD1	CASKRQGMETQYF	TGTGCCAGTAAGAGACAGGGGATGGAGACCCAGTACTTC
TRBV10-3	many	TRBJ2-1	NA	CAISESGDEQFF	TGTGCCATCAGTGAGTCGGGGGATGAGCAGTTCTTC
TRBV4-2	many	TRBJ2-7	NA	CASSPRLGYEQYF	TGTGCCAGCAGCCCCCGCTTGGGCTACGAGCAGTACTTC
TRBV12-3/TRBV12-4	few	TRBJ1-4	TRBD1	CASSLALRQGNEKLFF	TGTGCCAGCAGTTTAGCGCTAAGACAGGGGAATGAAAAACTGTTTTTT